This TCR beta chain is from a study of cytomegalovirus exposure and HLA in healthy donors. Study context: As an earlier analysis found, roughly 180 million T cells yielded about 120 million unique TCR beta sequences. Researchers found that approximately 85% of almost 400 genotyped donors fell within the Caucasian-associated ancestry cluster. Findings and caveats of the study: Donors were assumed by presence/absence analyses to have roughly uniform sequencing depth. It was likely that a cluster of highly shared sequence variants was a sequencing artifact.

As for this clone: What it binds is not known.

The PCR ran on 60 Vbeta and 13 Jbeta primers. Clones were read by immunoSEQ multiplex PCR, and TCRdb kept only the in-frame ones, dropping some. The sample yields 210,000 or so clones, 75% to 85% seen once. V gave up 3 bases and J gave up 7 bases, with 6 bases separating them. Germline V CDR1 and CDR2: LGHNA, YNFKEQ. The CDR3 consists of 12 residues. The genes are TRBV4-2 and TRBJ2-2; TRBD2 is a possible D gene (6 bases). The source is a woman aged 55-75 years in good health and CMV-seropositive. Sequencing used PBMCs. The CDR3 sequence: CASSQGGGELFF. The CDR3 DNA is TGTGCCAGCAGCCAGGGGGGCGGGGAGCTGTTTTTT.